Listed here is a single T cell receptor (beta chain). What it binds is unknown. This specimen comes from a study of T cell responses to AZD1222 COVID-19 vaccine. Whole-study findings and limits: Per reports, nearly half of all spike-specific TCRs target regions that are unmutated in variants.

CDR3 length equals 13 residues. Germline assignment: CDR1 SGDLS and CDR2 YYNGEE. V lost 6 bases, J lost 5 bases, and 14 bases lay in between. The protocol was immunoSEQ multiplex PCR, while the TCRdb copy is restricted to in-frame clones and leaves out a portion. Of 110,000 to 150,000 clones in the sample, around 93% were seen once. The origin of this receptor is an adult who received the AZD1222 COVID-19 vaccine. The chain links TRBV9 to TRBJ2-5, with D possibly matching TRBD1 (6 bases). The source was peripheral blood, collected 28 days after the second AZD1222 dose. CDR3 coding DNA: TGTGCCAGCACCCAGGGGTTCGGGGAGACCCAGTACTTC. It is translated as CASTQGFGETQYF.